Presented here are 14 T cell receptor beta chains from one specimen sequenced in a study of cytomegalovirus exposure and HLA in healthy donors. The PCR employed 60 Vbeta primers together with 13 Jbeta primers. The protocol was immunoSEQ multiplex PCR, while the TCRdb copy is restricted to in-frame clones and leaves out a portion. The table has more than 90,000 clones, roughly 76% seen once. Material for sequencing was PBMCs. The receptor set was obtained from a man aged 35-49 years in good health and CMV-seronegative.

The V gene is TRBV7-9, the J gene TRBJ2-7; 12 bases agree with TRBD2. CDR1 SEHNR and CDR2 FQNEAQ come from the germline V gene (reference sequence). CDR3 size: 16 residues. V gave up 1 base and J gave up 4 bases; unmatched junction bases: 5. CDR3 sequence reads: CASSLGSSGGAYEQYF. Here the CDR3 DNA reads TGTGCCAGCAGCTTAGGGTCTAGCGGGGGGGCTTACGAGCAGTACTTC.

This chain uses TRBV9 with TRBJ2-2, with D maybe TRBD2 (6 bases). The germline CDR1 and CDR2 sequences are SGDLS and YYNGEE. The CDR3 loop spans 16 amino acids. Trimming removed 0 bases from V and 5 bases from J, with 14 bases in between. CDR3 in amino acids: CASSVGGTPLTGELFF. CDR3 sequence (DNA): TGTGCCAGCAGCGTAGGAGGGACTCCGTTAACCGGGGAGCTGTTTTTT.

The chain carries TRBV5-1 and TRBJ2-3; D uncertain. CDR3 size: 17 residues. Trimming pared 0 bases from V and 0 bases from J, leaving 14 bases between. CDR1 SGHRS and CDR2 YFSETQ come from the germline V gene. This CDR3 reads CASSLELGRLSTDTQYF. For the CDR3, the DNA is TGCGCCAGCAGCTTGGAGCTTGGTAGACTGAGCACAGATACGCAGTATTTT.

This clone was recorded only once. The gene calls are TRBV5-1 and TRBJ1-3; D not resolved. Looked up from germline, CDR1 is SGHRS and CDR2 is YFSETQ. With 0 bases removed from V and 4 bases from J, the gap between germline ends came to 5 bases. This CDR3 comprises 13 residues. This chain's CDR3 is CASSLAGGNTIYF. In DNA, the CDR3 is TGCGCCAGCAGCTTGGCCGGGGGAAACACCATATATTTT.

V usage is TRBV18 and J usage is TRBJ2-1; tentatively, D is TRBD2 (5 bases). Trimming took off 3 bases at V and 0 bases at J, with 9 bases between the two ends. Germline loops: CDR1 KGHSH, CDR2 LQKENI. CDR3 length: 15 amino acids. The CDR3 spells CASSPSGSSYNEQFF. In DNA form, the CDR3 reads TGTGCCAGCTCACCCAGCGGTAGCTCCTACAATGAGCAGTTCTTC.

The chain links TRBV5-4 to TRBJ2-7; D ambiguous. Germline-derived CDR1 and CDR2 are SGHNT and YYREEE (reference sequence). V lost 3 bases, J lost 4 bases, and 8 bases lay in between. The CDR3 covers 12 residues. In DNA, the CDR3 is TGTGCCAGCAGCTACCCCGGTTACGAGCAGTACTTC. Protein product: CASSYPGYEQYF.

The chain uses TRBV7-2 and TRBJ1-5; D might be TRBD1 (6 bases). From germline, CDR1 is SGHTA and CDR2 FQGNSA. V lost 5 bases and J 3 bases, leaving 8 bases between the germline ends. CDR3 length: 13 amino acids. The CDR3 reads CASSPGVNQPQHF. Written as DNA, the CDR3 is TGTGCCAGCAGCCCAGGGGTCAATCAGCCCCAGCATTTT.

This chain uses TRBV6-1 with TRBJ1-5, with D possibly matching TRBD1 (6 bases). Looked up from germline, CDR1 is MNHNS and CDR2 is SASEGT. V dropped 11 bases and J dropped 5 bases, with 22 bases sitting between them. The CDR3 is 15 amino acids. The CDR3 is CAGGESGQIYQPQHF. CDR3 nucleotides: TGTGCCGGGGGGGAAAGCGGACAGATTTATCAGCCCCAGCATTTT.

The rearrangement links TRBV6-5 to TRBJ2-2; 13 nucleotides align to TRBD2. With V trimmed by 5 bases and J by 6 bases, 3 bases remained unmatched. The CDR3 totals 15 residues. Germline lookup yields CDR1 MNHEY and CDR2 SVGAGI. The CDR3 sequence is CASSRTSGSPGELFF. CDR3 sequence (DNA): TGTGCCAGCAGTCGGACTAGCGGGAGTCCCGGGGAGCTGTTTTTT.

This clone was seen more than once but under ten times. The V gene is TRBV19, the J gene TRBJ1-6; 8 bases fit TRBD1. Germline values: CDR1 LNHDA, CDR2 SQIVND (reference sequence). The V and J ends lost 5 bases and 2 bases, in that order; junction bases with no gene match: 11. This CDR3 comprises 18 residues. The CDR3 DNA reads TGTGCCAGTAGTGCTCGGACAGGGCCTGGGACCTATAATTCACCCCTCCACTTT. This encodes CASSARTGPGTYNSPLHF.

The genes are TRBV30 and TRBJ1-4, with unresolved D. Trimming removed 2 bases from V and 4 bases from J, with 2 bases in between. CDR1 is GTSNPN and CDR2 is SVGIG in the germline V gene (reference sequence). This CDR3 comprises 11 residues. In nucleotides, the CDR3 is TGTGCCTGGAGTCTTAATGAAAAACTGTTTTTT. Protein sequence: CAWSLNEKLFF.

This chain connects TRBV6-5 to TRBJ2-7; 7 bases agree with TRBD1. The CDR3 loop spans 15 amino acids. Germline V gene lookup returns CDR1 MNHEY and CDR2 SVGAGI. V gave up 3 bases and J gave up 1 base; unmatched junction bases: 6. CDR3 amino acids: CASSYLRQGSYEQYF. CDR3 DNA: TGTGCCAGCAGTTATCTCCGACAGGGATCCTACGAGCAGTACTTC.

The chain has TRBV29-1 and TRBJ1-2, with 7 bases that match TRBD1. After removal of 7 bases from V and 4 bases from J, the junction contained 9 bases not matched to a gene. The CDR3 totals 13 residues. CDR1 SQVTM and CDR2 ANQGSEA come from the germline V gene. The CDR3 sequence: CSAVTGAGYGYTF. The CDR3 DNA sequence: TGCAGCGCCGTCACAGGGGCGGGCTATGGCTACACCTTC.

For the CDR3, the DNA is TGTGCCAGCAGTCGGAGTAACACCGGGGAGCTGTTTTTT. It is translated as CASSRSNTGELFF. The J gene is TRBJ2-2, the V gene TRBV9; D gene uncertain. The V end was cut by 5 bases, the J end by 2 bases, with 7 bases between. The germline CDR1 and CDR2 sequences are SGDLS and YYNGEE. CDR3 size: 13 residues.